Each of the 10 T cell receptor beta chains below was sequenced from the same sample in a study of blood T cell repertoires in COVID-19. Data came from immunoSEQ multiplex PCR; TCRdb stores just in-frame clones and leaves some out. The table shows about 180,000 clones, with about 85% occurring only once. Sequences were obtained from peripheral blood. Receptor source: a woman older than 75 with acute or convalescent COVID-19.

This chain uses TRBV9 with TRBJ1-2; 7 bases are shared with TRBD1. The CDR3 has 15 residues. With 3 bases clipped from V and 0 bases from J, the junction kept 5 bases outside the gene matches. CDR1 and CDR2 (germline): SGDLS, YYNGEE. In nucleotides, the CDR3 is TGTGCCAGCAGCGCGTGGACAGGTCCTAACTATGGCTACACCTTC. It specifies CASSAWTGPNYGYTF. The full variable domain, with the rest looked up from reference TRBV9 and TRBJ1-2, is DSGVTQTPKHLITATGQRVTLRCSPRSGDLSVYWYQQSLDQGLQFLIQYYNGEERAKGNILERFSAQQFPDLHSELNLSSLELGDSALYFCASSAWTGPNYGYTFGSGTRLTVV.

This chain connects TRBV6-1 to TRBJ1-1; 7 nucleotides agree with TRBD1. This CDR3 region has 14 residues. Germline loops: CDR1 MNHNS, CDR2 SASEGT. The V and J ends lost 6 bases and 0 bases, in that order; junction bases with no gene match: 4. CDR3 amino acids: CASRDRPLNTEAFF. CDR3 in DNA: TGTGCCAGCAGGGACAGGCCACTGAACACTGAAGCTTTCTTT.

This clone was counted a few times. This rearrangement joins TRBV5-1 to TRBJ2-1; 11 bases are shared with TRBD2. The CDR3 covers 17 residues. The V gene end was trimmed by 6 bases and the J gene end by 7 bases; junction bases not matched to a gene: 15. The germline CDR1 and CDR2 sequences are SGHRS and YFSETQ. The CDR3 protein is CASTLRTSGFTGNEQFF. The DNA of the CDR3 is TGCGCCAGCACCCTACGGACTAGCGGGTTTACGGGGAATGAGCAGTTCTTC.

This chain uses TRBV7-6 with TRBJ2-1; 9 nucleotides line up with TRBD2. Germline V gives CDR1 SGHVS, CDR2 FNYEAQ. This CDR3 contains 16 residues. The ends lost 5 bases at V and 6 bases at J; junction bases unmatched: 11. The CDR3 loop reads CASSATPGLAANEQFF. CDR3 nucleotides: TGTGCCAGCAGCGCTACCCCGGGACTAGCAGCCAATGAGCAGTTCTTC.

Here the CDR3 reads CASSEAPGQGHRWGGYTF. CDR3 DNA: TGTGCCAGCAGCGAAGCACCGGGACAGGGGCATCGGTGGGGAGGCTACACCTTC. V is TRBV9 and J is TRBJ1-2, with 10 bases matching TRBD1. Trimming at V came to 3 bases and at J to 8 bases, leaving 19 bases not matched to a gene. The germline V gene encodes CDR1 SGDLS and CDR2 YYNGEE. This CDR3 region has 18 residues.

The chain joins TRBV7-9 to TRBJ1-4, with TRBD1 matching 7 bases. From germline, CDR1 is SEHNR and CDR2 FQNEAQ (reference sequence). J was trimmed by 4 bases and V by 2 bases; bases with no gene match: 7. The length of the CDR3 is 16 residues. CDR3 residues: CASSLRRGGDNEKLFF. The CDR3 DNA follows: TGTGCCAGCAGCTTAAGGAGAGGGGGCGATAATGAAAAACTGTTTTTT.

This clone was seen a handful of times. The CDR3 sequence is CASSRNRGGNEKLFF. CDR3 bases: TGTGCCAGCAGCCGTAACAGGGGCGGTAATGAAAAACTGTTTTTT. This sequence joins TRBV5-8 and TRBJ1-4; 7 bases line up with TRBD1. CDR1 and CDR2 (germline): SGHTS, YDEGEE. There are 15 residues in the CDR3. V shed 4 bases, J shed 4 bases, and the junction held 7 bases outside the gene matches.

This clone was observed a single time. V usage is TRBV5-4 and J usage is TRBJ1-1; D might be TRBD1 (5 bases). Germline V gene data show CDR1 as SGHNT and CDR2 as YYREEE (reference sequence). The CDR3 is made up of 15 amino acids. Deletions cut 0 bases from V and 5 bases from J, with 14 bases between. CDR3 region: CASSLGQGSGTEAFF. DNA of the CDR3: TGTGCCAGCAGCTTGGGGCAGGGTTCCGGAACTGAAGCTTTCTTT.

The V gene is TRBV12-2, the J gene TRBJ2-5; TRBD1, the table's D call, lacks a check against the DNA. TRBV12-2 is labeled a pseudogene. CDR3 length equals 17 residues. The CDR3 here is CASRAGTGAFIWETQYF. CDR3 nucleotides: TGTGCAAGTCGGGCCGGGACAGGGGCTTTTATTTGGGAGACCCAGTACTTC.

V gene TRBV5-6 combines with J gene TRBJ1-2; D remains ambiguous. The CDR3 is 11 amino acids. V shed 2 bases and J shed 7 bases, with 6 bases lying between them. CDR1 SGHDT and CDR2 YYEEEE come from the germline V gene. CDR3 in amino acids: CASSLSFGYTF. The DNA of the CDR3 is TGTGCCAGCAGCTTATCATTTGGCTACACCTTC.